This TCR beta chain was sequenced during a study of cytomegalovirus exposure and HLA in healthy donors. Study context: Approximately 170 million T cells yielded 100 million or so unique TCR beta sequences in earlier analysis. Study-level points and caveats: Productive rates of about 87% or about 30% were seen for most TCR beta V segments in an earlier analysis. The investigators catalogued about 170 TCR beta chains as cytomegalovirus-associated. A missense variant in DCLRE1C was later tied to TCR beta V- and J-gene trimming.

Between the trimmed V and J ends, which lost 5 bases and 5 bases, there was a span of 7 bases. CDR1 is DFQATT, CDR2 SNEGSKA, per germline (reference sequence). The CDR3 loop spans 10 amino acids. A remark on this clone: What it binds is unknown.

With 60 Vbeta and 13 Jbeta primers, the PCR was carried out. Data came from immunoSEQ multiplex PCR; TCRdb stores just in-frame clones and leaves some out. Its table records some 67,000 clones. The sample consisted of PBMCs. The receptor's source is a woman aged 25 to 39 in good health and CMV-seronegative. This chain uses TRBV20-1 with TRBJ2-7; D is perhaps TRBD1 (5 bases). The CDR3 DNA follows: TGCAGTGCTTCAGGGAACGAGCAGTACTTC. Translating it yields CSASGNEQYF.